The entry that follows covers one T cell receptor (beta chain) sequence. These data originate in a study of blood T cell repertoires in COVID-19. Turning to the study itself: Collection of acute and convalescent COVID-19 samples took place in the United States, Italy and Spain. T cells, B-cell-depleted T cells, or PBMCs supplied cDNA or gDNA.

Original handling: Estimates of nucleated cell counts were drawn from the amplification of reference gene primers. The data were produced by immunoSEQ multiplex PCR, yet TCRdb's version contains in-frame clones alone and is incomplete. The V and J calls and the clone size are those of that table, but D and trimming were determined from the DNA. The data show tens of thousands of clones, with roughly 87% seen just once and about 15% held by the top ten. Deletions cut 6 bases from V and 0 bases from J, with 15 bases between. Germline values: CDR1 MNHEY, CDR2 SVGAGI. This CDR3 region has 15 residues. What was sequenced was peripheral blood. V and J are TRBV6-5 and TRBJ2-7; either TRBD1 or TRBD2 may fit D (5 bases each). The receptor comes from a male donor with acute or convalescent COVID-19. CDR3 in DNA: TGTGCCAGCAGCTACGGGGCCCAGAGCTCCTACGAGCAGTACTTC. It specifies CASSYGAQSSYEQYF.